The clone carrying this T cell receptor beta chain was seen ten or more times. RNA transcripts served as the template for amplifying TCR beta CDR3 regions. The HTBI set primed first-round TCR CDR3 RT-PCR. TCRdb analysed the multiplex PCR reads with MiXCR anew, one entry per CDR3 protein. The table has roughly 300,000 distinct CDR3 sequences, roughly 23% seen once. Uncontrolled infections, other autoimmune diseases, pregnancy or lactation led to exclusion of patients. Each 10 ml fresh peripheral blood draw supplied the PBMCs. V gave up 3 bases and J gave up 4 bases; unmatched junction bases: 8. Germline CDR1 reads SGHNT; CDR2 reads YENEEA. The CDR3 has 16 residues. The source of the sample is a study of T cells in Graves' hyperthyroidism and ophthalmopathy.

The rearrangement uses TRBV11-3 and TRBJ2-2; 7 nucleotides agree with TRBD2. Sequenced: blood. The source of this sequence is a woman aged 45 to 65 with Graves' hyperthyroidism. CDR3 sequence: CASSFLTSAGTGELFF. CDR3 DNA: TGTGCCAGCAGCTTCCTTACTAGCGCGGGCACCGGGGAGCTGTTTTTT.